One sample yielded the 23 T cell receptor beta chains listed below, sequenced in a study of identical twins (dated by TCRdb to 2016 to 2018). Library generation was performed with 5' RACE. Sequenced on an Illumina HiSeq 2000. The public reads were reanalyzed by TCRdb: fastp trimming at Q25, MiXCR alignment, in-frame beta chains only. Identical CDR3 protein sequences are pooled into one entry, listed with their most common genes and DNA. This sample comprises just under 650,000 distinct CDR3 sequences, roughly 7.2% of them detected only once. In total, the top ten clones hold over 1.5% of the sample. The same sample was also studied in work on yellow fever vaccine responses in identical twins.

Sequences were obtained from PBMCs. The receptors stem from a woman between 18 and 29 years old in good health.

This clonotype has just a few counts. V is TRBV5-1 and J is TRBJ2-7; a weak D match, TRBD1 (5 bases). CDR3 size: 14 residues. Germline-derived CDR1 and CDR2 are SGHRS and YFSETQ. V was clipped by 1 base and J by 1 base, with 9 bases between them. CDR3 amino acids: CASSLRQGSYEQYV. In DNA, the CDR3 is TGCGCCAGCAGCTTGCGGCAGGGATCCTACGAGCAGTACGTC.

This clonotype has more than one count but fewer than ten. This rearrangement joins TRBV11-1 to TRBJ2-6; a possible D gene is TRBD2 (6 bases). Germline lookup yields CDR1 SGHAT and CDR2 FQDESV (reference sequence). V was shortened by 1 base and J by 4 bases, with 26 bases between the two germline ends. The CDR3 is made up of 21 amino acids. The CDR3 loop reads CASSLVGDRDFQVAGANVLTF. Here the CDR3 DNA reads TGTGCCAGCAGCTTAGTGGGGGACCGGGACTTTCAAGTCGCAGGGGCCAACGTCCTGACTTTC.

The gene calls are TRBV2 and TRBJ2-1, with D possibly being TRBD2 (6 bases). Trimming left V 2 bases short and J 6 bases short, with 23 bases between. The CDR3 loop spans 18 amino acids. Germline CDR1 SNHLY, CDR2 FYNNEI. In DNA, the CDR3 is TGTGCCAGCAGTGAATGGGACTGGGGTAGAAGAGAGGGCAATGAGCAGTTCTTC. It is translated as CASSEWDWGRREGNEQFF.

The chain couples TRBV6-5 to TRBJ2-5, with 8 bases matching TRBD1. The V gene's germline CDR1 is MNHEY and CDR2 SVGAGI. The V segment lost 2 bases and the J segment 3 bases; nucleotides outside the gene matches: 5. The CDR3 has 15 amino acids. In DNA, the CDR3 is TGTGCCAGCAGTTACGGGGACAGGAAAAAAGAGACCCAGTACTTC. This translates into CASSYGDRKKETQYF.

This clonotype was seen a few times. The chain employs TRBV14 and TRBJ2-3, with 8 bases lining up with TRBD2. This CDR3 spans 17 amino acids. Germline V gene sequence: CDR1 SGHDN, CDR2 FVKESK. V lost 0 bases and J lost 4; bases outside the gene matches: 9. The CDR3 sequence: CASSQDSAGGKPDTQYF. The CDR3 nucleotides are TGTGCCAGCAGCCAAGATTCTGCGGGAGGAAAACCAGATACGCAGTATTTT.

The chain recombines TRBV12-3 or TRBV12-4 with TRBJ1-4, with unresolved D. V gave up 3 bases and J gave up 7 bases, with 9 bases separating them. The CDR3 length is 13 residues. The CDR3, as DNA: TGTGCCAGCAGTTTTTGGCATGGTGAAAAACTGTTTTTT. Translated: CASSFWHGEKLFF.

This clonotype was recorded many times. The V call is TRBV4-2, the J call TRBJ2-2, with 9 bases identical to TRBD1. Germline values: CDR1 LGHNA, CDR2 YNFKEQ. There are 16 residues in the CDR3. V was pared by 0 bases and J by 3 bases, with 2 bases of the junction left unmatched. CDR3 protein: CASSQDGQGYTGELFF. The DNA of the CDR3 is TGTGCCAGCAGCCAAGATGGACAGGGGTACACCGGGGAGCTGTTTTTT.

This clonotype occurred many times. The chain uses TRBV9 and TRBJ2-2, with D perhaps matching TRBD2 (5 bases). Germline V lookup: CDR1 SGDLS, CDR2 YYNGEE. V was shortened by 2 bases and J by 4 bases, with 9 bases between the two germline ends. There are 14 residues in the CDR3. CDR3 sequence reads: CASSVRSGTGELFF. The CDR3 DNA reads TGTGCCAGCAGCGTTCGGAGCGGCACCGGGGAGCTGTTTTTT. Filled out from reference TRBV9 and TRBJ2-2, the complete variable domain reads DSGVTQTPKHLITATGQRVTLRCSPRSGDLSVYWYQQSLDQGLQFLIQYYNGEERAKGNILERFSAQQFPDLHSELNLSSLELGDSALYFCASSVRSGTGELFFGEGSRLTVL.

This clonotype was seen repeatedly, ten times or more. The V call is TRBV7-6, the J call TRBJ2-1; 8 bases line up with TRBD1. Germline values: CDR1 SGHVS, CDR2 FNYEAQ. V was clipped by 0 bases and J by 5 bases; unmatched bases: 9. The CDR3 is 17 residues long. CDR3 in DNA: TGTGCCAGCAGCTTAGCCGGCAGGGGGCGTAATCACAATGAGCAGTTCTTC. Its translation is CASSLAGRGRNHNEQFF. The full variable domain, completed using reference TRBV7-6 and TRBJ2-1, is GAGVSQSPRYKVTKRGQDVALRCDPISGHVSLYWYRQALGQGPEFLTYFNYEAQQDKSGLPNDRFSAERPEGSISTLTIQRTEQRDSAMYRCASSLAGRGRNHNEQFFGPGTRLTVL.

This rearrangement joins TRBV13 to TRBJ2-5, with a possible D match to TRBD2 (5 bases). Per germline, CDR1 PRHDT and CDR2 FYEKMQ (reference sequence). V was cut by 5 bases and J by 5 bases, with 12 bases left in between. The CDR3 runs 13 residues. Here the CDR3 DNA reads TGTGCCAGCAGCACAAACCGCGGGGAGACCCAGTACTTC. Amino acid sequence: CASSTNRGETQYF.

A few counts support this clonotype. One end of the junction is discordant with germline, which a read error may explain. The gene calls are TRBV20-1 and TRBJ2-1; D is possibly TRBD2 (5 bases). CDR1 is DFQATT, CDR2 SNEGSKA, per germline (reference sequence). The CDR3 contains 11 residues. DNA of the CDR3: TGCAGTGCTAGAGCCGCGATTCGGGATTCCTTC. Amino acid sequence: CSARAAIRDSF.

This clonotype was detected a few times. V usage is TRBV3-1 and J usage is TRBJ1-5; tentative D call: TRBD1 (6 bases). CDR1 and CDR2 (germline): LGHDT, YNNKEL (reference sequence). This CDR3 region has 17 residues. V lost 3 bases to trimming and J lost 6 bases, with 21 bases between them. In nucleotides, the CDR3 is TGTGCCAGCAGCCAGACATCGGGACAACTGATGGGTCAGCCCCAGCATTTT. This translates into CASSQTSGQLMGQPQHF.

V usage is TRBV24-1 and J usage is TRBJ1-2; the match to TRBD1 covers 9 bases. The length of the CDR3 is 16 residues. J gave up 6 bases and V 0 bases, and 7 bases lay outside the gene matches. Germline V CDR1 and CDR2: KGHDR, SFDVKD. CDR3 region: CATSDLETGGNHGYTF. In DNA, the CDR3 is TGTGCCACCAGTGATTTGGAAACAGGGGGCAACCATGGCTACACCTTC.

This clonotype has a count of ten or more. CDR3 amino acids: CATSGAGLDGYTF. CDR3 coding DNA: TGTGCCACCAGTGGGGCGGGGCTGGATGGCTACACCTTC. The chain employs TRBV24-1 and TRBJ1-2; possibly TRBD1 for D (5 bases). The CDR3 spans 13 residues. Germline-derived CDR1 and CDR2 are KGHDR and SFDVKD. Trimming removed 5 bases from V and 6 bases from J, with 12 bases in between.

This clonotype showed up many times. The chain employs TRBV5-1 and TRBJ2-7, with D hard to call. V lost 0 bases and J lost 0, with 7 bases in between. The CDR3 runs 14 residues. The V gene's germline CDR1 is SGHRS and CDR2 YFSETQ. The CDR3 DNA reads TGCGCCAGCAGCTTGGATGCGGTCTCCTACGAGCAGTACTTC. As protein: CASSLDAVSYEQYF.

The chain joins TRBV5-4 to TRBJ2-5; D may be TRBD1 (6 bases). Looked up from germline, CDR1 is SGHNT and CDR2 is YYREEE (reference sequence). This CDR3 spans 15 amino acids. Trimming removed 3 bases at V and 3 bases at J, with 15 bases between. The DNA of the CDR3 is TGTGCCAGCAGCTCGGGACATGAACTTAAAGAGACCCAGTACTTC. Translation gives CASSSGHELKETQYF.

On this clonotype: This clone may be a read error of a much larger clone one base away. CDR3 protein: CASTSGGANEHFF. The CDR3 region has the DNA TGTGCCAGCACTAGCGGGGGGGCCAATGAGCACTTCTTC. The chain combines TRBV12-3 or TRBV12-4 with TRBJ2-1, with 12 nucleotides matching TRBD2. The CDR3 length is 13 residues.

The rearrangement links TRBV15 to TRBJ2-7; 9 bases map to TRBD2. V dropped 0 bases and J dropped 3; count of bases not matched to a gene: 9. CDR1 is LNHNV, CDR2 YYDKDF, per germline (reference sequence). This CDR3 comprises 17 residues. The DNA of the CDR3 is TGTGCCACCAGCAGAGATCTGGGGCTAGCGGGATTCTACGAGCAGTACTTC. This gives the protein CATSRDLGLAGFYEQYF.

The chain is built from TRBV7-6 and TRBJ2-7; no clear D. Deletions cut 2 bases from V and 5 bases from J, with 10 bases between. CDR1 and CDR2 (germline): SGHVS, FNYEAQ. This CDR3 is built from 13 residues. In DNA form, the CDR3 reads TGTGCCAGCAGCTTATTGGGTGTAGACGAGCAGTACTTC. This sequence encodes CASSLLGVDEQYF.

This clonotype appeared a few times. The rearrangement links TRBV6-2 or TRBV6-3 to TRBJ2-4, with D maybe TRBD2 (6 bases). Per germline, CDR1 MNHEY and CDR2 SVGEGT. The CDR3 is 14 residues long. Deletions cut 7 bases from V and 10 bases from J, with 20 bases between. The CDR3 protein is CASTNSPGLEIQYF. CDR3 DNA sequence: TGTGCCAGCACCAATTCACCGGGACTCGAGATTCAGTACTTC.

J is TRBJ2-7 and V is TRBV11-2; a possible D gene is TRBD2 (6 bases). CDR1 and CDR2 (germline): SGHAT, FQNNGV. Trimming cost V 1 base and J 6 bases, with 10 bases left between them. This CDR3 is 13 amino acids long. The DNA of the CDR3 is TGTGCCAGCAGCTTAGGATACGGGGGCGAGCAGTACTTC. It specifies CASSLGYGGEQYF. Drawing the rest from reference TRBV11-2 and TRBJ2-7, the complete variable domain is EAGVAQSPRYKIIEKRQSVAFWCNPISGHATLYWYQQILGQGPKLLIQFQNNGVVDDSQLPKDRFSAERLKGVDSTLKIQPAKLEDSAVYLCASSLGYGGEQYFGPGTRLTVT.

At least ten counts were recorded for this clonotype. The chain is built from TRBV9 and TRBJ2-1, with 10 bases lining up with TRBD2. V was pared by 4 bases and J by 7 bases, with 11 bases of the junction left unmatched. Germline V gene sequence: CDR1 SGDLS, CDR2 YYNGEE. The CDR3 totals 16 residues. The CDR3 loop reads CASSPAGLAIQNEQFF. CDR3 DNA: TGTGCCAGCAGCCCCGCGGGACTAGCGATCCAGAATGAGCAGTTCTTC. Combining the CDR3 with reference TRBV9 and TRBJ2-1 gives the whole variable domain DSGVTQTPKHLITATGQRVTLRCSPRSGDLSVYWYQQSLDQGLQFLIQYYNGEERAKGNILERFSAQQFPDLHSELNLSSLELGDSALYFCASSPAGLAIQNEQFFGPGTRLTVL.

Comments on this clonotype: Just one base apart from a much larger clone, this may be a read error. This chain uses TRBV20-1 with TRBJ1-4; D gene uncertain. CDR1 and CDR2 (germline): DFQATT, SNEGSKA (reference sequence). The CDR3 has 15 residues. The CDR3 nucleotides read TGCTGTGCTAGCCCCGCCGACGGCTGGAGCGAAAAACTGTTTTTT. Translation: CCASPADGWSEKLFF.